These T cell receptor beta chains were read from a single sample in a study of T-cell memory formation after mild COVID-19. MiXCR, run by TCRdb on the 5' RACE reads, gives a single entry per CDR3 protein. The profile shows approximately 410,000 distinct CDR3 sequences, 23% of them singletons. Sequenced sample: PBMCs or a T cell subset sorted from them (not recorded which). All receptors come from an adult woman who had mild COVID-19 (a few samples of this study predate the infection). Cell type and time point are not known. CDR3s include the opening cysteine and the closing phenylalanine or tryptophan. A D gene is named only where the DNA matches it firmly. Clone sizes are given selectively: once, few, many, or a class where the clone is expanded.

TRBV18,-,TRBD1,TRBJ2-7,CASSRRDRGYEQYF,TGTGCCAGCTCACGCCGGGACAGGGGTTACGAGCAGTACTTC
TRBV20-1,-,TRBD1,TRBJ2-3,CSARGTGGLRSTDTQYF,TGCAGTGCTAGAGGTACAGGGGGTTTGAGGAGCACAGATACGCAGTATTTT
TRBV16,many,TRBD2,TRBJ2-7,CASSHGLAGGGFSYEQYF,TGTGCCAGCAGCCACGGACTAGCGGGAGGGGGGTTCTCCTACGAGCAGTACTTC
TRBV5-1,-,TRBD1,TRBJ1-6,CASSLEGAGDSPLHF,TGCGCCAGCAGCTTGGAGGGGGCTGGAGATTCACCCCTCCACTTT
TRBV5-1,-,TRBD1,TRBJ1-2,CASSLAGVPDRNYGYTF,TGCGCCAGCAGCTTGGCCGGGGTCCCGGACAGGAACTATGGCTACACCTTC
TRBV4-3,few,TRBD1,TRBJ2-4,CASSQDATGSRSLQYF,TGCGCCAGCAGCCAAGACGCGACAGGGAGCCGCTCGCTTCAGTACTTC
TRBV6-5,-,TRBD2,TRBJ2-3,CASSSLAGELLTDTQYF,TGTGCCAGCAGTTCACTAGCGGGGGAACTCCTCACAGATACGCAGTATTTT
TRBV5-1,few,-,TRBJ2-5,CASSLEVSQETQYF,TGCGCCAGCAGCTTGGAAGTCTCTCAAGAGACCCAGTACTTC
TRBV5-1,-,-,TRBJ1-3,CASSLDRPGSGNTIYF,TGCGCCAGCAGCTTGGACAGACCTGGCTCTGGAAACACCATATATTTT
TRBV15,-,TRBD2,TRBJ2-7,CATSGIAGPLGGSYEQYF,TGTGCCACCAGCGGAATAGCGGGGCCCCTCGGGGGCTCCTACGAGCAGTACTTC
TRBV7-4,few,-,TRBJ2-7,CATPMREMLIYEQYF,TGTGCCACCCCTATGAGGGAGATGTTAATCTACGAGCAGTACTTC
TRBV5-5,-,-,TRBJ2-1,CASSSRLVIEQFF,TGTGCCAGCAGCTCTCGACTCGTTATTGAGCAGTTCTTC
TRBV6-2/TRBV6-3,-,-,TRBJ2-7,CASSDAGPVYEQYF,TGTGCCAGCAGTGACGCGGGTCCTGTATACGAGCAGTACTTC
TRBV19,-,TRBD2,TRBJ2-2,CASTQLTSGSTGELFF,TGTGCCAGTACCCAACTCACTAGCGGGAGTACGGGGGAGCTGTTTTTT
TRBV24-1,-,-,TRBJ2-1,CATSDAPPSSYNEQFF,TGTGCCACCAGTGATGCCCCCCCTAGCTCCTACAATGAGCAGTTCTTC
TRBV7-2,few,-,TRBJ2-7,CASSPITGSYEQYF,TGTGCCAGCAGCCCGATCACAGGATCCTACGAGCAGTACTTC
TRBV4-2,few,TRBD2,TRBJ2-1,CASKGLAGAYNEQFF,TGTGCCAGCAAAGGACTAGCGGGCGCCTACAATGAGCAGTTCTTC
TRBV7-9,few,-,TRBJ1-1,CASSSGAEAFF,TGTGCCAGCAGCTCGGGGGCTGAAGCTTTCTTT
TRBV24-1,few,TRBD2,TRBJ2-1,CATSAAAGVDEQFF,TGTGCCACCAGTGCTGCAGCGGGAGTGGACGAGCAGTTCTTC
TRBV15,-,-,TRBJ2-5,CATSRDWLVGGSQYF,TGTGCCACCAGCAGAGATTGGCTCGTCGGTGGGTCCCAGTACTTC
TRBV10-3,-,TRBD2,TRBJ2-7,CAISEPGLAGVKYEQYF,TGTGCCATCAGTGAGCCCGGACTAGCGGGAGTCAAGTACGAGCAGTACTTC
TRBV5-1,many,TRBD2,TRBJ2-7,CASSLELAGGNEQYF,TGCGCCAGCAGCTTGGAGCTAGCGGGAGGGAACGAGCAGTACTTC
TRBV7-9,many,TRBD1,TRBJ2-5,CASSLIRTGPQETQYF,TGTGCCAGCAGCCTGATCCGGACAGGGCCACAAGAGACCCAGTACTTC
TRBV18,few,-,TRBJ2-3,CASSLTQTDTQYF,TGTGCCAGCTCACTCACCCAGACAGATACGCAGTATTTT
TRBV20-1,few,-,TRBJ1-4,CSARVGAEEKLFF,TGCAGTGCTAGAGTAGGGGCCGAAGAAAAACTGTTTTTT
TRBV7-3,-,TRBD2,TRBJ2-1,CASSLSLAGGDKQFF,TGTGCCAGCAGCTTAAGCCTAGCGGGCGGGGATAAGCAGTTCTTC
TRBV3-1,few,TRBD1,TRBJ2-1,CASSHVPGQGGFSYNEQFF,TGTGCCAGCAGCCATGTCCCGGGACAGGGTGGTTTTAGCTACAATGAGCAGTTCTTC
TRBV24-1,-,-,TRBJ2-7,CATSDFFGRGIHEQYF,TGTGCCACCAGTGATTTTTTCGGCAGGGGTATCCACGAGCAGTACTTC
TRBV20-1,few,-,TRBJ1-3,CSALAPGLPTGNTIYF,TGCAGTGCTTTGGCCCCGGGACTGCCAACTGGAAACACCATATATTTT
TRBV12-3/TRBV12-4,-,-,TRBJ2-5,CASSLRTVSRGTQYF,TGTGCCAGCAGTTTAAGGACAGTATCGCGGGGGACCCAGTACTTC
TRBV6-5,few,TRBD2,TRBJ2-7,CASTLRGGVDEQYF,TGTGCCAGCACCCTCCGGGGGGGCGTGGACGAGCAGTACTTC
TRBV20-1,-,TRBD1,TRBJ2-7,CSAPDRVEQYF,TGCAGTGCCCCGGACAGGGTAGAGCAGTACTTC
TRBV2,-,TRBD1,TRBJ2-2,CASSVRTGRPGELFF,TGTGCCAGCAGTGTTAGGACAGGGCGTCCCGGGGAGCTGTTTTTT
TRBV7-6,few,-,TRBJ2-2,CASSAFGTTNTGELFF,TGTGCCAGCAGCGCCTTTGGGACGACGAACACCGGGGAGCTGTTTTTT
TRBV7-8,many,-,TRBJ2-1,CASSLPQGLNEQFF,TGTGCCAGCAGCTTACCGCAGGGGCTCAATGAGCAGTTCTTC
TRBV12-3/TRBV12-4,few,-,TRBJ2-3,CASLRAAGTDTQYF,TGTGCCAGCCTCCGGGCAGCAGGCACAGATACGCAGTATTTT
TRBV18,-,-,TRBJ2-1,CASSSSGTRPTPYNEQFF,TGTGCCAGCTCATCTTCCGGGACAAGACCCACACCTTACAATGAGCAGTTCTTC
TRBV6-2/TRBV6-3,-,-,TRBJ2-7,CASSPLAPQGILYEQYF,TGTGCCAGCAGCCCACTAGCCCCACAGGGGATTCTCTACGAGCAGTACTTC
TRBV7-9,once,-,TRBJ2-1,CASSLEETLDNNEQFF,TGTGCCAGCAGCTTAGAAGAGACACTCGATAACAATGAGCAGTTCTTC
TRBV7-6,-,-,TRBJ2-5,CASSSEVQHPSDF,TGTGCCAGCAGCTCCGAGGTACAGCACCCCTCGGACTTC
TRBV27,-,TRBD1,TRBJ2-7,CASSGTGVEQYF,TGTGCCAGCAGCGGGACAGGGGTCGAGCAGTACTTC
TRBV2,many,TRBD2,TRBJ2-3,CAITAGGRGDTQYF,TGTGCCATAACGGCGGGGGGCCGGGGAGATACGCAGTATTTT
TRBV7-6,few,-,TRBJ2-7,CASSSQTGPSYEQYF,TGTGCCAGCAGCTCCCAGACAGGCCCATCCTACGAGCAGTACTTC
TRBV6-6,few,-,TRBJ2-5,CASSYSYETQYF,TGTGCCAGCAGTTACTCTTATGAGACCCAGTACTTC
TRBV3-1,-,-,TRBJ2-5,CASSQDWYQQETQYF,TGTGCCAGCAGCCAAGATTGGTACCAACAAGAGACCCAGTACTTC
TRBV7-9,few,-,TRBJ2-3,CASSPSLRVGSTDTQYF,TGTGCCAGCAGCCCATCTTTAAGAGTAGGAAGCACAGATACGCAGTATTTT
TRBV14,-,TRBD1,TRBJ1-2,CASSQDSRGPGYTF,TGTGCCAGCAGCCAAGACTCCAGGGGGCCCGGCTACACCTTC
TRBV24-1,few,TRBD2,TRBJ2-5,CATSEWTSGRGETQYF,TGTGCCACCAGTGAGTGGACTAGCGGGCGGGGAGAGACCCAGTACTTC
TRBV7-8,-,-,TRBJ2-7,CASSLEDSYSYEQYF,TGTGCCAGCAGCTTAGAGGACAGCTACTCCTACGAGCAGTACTTC
TRBV7-9,many,-,TRBJ2-3,CASSLGRVVADTQYF,TGTGCCAGCAGCCTGGGGCGAGTCGTGGCAGATACGCAGTATTTT
TRBV27,-,-,TRBJ1-2,CASSLSIRPAGNYGYTF,TGTGCCAGCAGTTTATCGATACGCCCCGCTGGGAACTATGGCTACACCTTC
TRBV29-1,-,-,TRBJ1-2,CSVETPDYGYTF,TGCAGCGTTGAGACCCCGGACTATGGCTACACCTTC
TRBV18,-,-,TRBJ2-6,CASSPGGLAHDSGANVLTF,TGTGCCAGCTCACCAGGCGGACTGGCCCACGATTCTGGGGCCAACGTCCTGACTTTC
TRBV5-1,few,-,TRBJ1-1,CASSFTGTPNTEAFF,TGCGCCAGCAGCTTTACCGGGACACCGAACACTGAAGCTTTCTTT
TRBV9,few,-,TRBJ2-3,CASSADSLDTQYF,TGTGCCAGCAGCGCCGACAGTTTAGATACGCAGTATTTT
TRBV7-2,few,TRBD2,TRBJ2-1,CASSLGSVRARGGQFF,TGTGCCAGCAGCTTAGGTTCGGTAAGGGCACGGGGGGGGCAGTTCTTC
TRBV12-3/TRBV12-4,-,-,TRBJ1-2,CASSDLGQGNYGYTF,TGTGCCAGCAGTGACCTCGGGCAGGGGAACTATGGCTACACCTTC